This T cell receptor (beta chain) was retrieved from a study of cytomegalovirus exposure and HLA in healthy donors. This CDR3 region has 17 residues. V lost 2 bases and J lost 4, with 17 bases in between. Germline V gene sequence: CDR1 WSHSY, CDR2 SAAADI. Study results and limitations: Investigators reported more than 150 TCR beta chains as tied to cytomegalovirus. A few V segments could not be told apart, such as TRBV6-2 and TRBV6-3, and were left out. The classifier, whose performance was assessed in both the original and validation cohorts, reportedly diagnosed cytomegalovirus status with high specificity and sensitivity.

The PCR contained 60 Vbeta and 13 Jbeta primers. The method was immunoSEQ multiplex PCR; TCRdb's version includes in-frame clones alone and lacks a portion of them. The sample shows 140,000 to 150,000 clones, 60% to 85% of them seen only once. As for this clone: Its antigen remains unidentified.

Input material: PBMCs. The chain carries TRBV10-2 and TRBJ2-2; D might be TRBD2 (6 bases). The sequence was obtained from a man in his forties in good health and CMV-seropositive. The CDR3 nucleotides are TGCGCCAGCAGTGAGCCCCGCCTGTCGGGAGCCACCGGGGAGCTGTTTTTT. Translating gives CASSEPRLSGATGELFF.